This TCR beta chain originates from a study of neoadjuvant nivolumab and ipilimumab in lung cancer. Whole-study findings and limits: From pretherapy to surgery, tumor richness and clonality rose with dual therapy. TCR richness and clonality were higher in tumors than adjacent uninvolved lung. Only a single major-pathologic-response sample was available for clonality analysis. Blood richness before therapy tracked richness in tumors resected after neoadjuvant therapy.

Clones were read by immunoSEQ multiplex PCR, and TCRdb kept only the in-frame ones, dropping some. Of roughly 13,000 clones listed, approximately 96% are singletons. Concerning this clone: Its antigen is as yet unknown.

The starting material was peripheral blood, obtained after neoadjuvant nivolumab, alone or with ipilimumab, at or shortly before surgery. The source is an adult with non-small cell lung cancer.

The CDR3 sequence: CASSPTTYQETQYF. The CDR3 DNA reads TGTGCCAGCTCACCCACCACATATCAAGAGACCCAGTACTTC. The chain recombines TRBV18 with TRBJ2-5; D is unclear. This CDR3 comprises 14 residues. Germline CDR1 is KGHSH and CDR2 is LQKENI. The ends were cut back, 3 bases at V and 2 bases at J, with 10 bases in the middle.